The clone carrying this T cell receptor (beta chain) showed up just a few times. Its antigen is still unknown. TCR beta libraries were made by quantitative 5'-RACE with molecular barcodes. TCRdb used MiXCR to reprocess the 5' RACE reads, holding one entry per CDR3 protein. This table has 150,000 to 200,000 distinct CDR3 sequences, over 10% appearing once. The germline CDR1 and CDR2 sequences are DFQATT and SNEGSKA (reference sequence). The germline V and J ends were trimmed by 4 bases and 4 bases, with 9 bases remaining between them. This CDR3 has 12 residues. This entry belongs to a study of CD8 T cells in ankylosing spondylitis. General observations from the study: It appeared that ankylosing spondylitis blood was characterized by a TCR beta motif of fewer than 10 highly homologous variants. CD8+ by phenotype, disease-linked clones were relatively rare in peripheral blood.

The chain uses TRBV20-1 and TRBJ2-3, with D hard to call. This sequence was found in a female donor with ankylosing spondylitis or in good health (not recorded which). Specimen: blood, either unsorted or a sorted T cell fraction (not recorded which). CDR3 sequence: CSATGGPDTQYF. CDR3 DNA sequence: TGCAGTGCTACGGGTGGGCCAGATACGCAGTATTTT.